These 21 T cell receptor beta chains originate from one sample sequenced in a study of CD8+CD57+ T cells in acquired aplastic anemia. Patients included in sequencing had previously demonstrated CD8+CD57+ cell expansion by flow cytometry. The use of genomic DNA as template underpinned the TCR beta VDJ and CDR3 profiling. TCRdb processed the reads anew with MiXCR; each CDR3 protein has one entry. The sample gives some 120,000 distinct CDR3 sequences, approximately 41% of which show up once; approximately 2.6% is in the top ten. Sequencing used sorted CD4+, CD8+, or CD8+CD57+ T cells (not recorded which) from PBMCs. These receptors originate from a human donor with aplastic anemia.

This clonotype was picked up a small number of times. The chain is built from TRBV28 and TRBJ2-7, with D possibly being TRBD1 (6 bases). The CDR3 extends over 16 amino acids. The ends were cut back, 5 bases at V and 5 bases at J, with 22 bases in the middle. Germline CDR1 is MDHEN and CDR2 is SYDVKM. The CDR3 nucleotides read TGTGCCAGCAGTCTCGACGGGACACCCCAGGGGAACGAGCAGTACTTC. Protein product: CASSLDGTPQGNEQYF.

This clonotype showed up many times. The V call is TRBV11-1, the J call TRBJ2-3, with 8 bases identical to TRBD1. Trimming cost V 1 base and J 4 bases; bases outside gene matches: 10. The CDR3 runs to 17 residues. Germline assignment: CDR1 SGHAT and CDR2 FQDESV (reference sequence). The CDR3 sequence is CASSLGFGRGPADTQYF. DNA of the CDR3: TGTGCCAGCAGCTTAGGTTTCGGCAGGGGGCCGGCAGATACGCAGTATTTT.

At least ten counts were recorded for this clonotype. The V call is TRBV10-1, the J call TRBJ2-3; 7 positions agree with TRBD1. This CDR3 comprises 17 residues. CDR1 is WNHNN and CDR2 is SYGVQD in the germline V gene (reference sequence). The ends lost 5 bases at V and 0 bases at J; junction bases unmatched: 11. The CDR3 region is CASSPNRGPTSTDTQYF. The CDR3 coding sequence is TGCGCCAGCAGTCCTAACAGGGGACCCACTAGCACAGATACGCAGTATTTT.

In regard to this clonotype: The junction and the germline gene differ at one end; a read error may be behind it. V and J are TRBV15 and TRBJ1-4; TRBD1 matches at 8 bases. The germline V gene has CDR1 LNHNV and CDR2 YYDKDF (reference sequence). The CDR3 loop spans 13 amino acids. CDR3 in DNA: TGTACCACCTGCAGAGACAGGGGTGAAAAACTGTTTTTT. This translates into CTTCRDRGEKLFF. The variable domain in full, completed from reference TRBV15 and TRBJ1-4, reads DAMVIQNPRYQVTQFGKPVTLSCSQTLNHNVMYWYQQKSSQAPKLLFHYYDKDFNNEADTPDNFQSRRPNTSFCFLDIRSPGLGDTAMYLCTTCRDRGEKLFFGSGTQLSVL.

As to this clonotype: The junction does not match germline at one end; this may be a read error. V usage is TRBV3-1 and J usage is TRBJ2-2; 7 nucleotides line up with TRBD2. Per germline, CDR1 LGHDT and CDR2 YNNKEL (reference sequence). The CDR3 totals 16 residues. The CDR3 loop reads CASRQVGGGNTGELFF. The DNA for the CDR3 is TGTGCCAGCCGCCAAGTAGGCGGGGGGAACACCGGGGAGCTGTTTTTT.

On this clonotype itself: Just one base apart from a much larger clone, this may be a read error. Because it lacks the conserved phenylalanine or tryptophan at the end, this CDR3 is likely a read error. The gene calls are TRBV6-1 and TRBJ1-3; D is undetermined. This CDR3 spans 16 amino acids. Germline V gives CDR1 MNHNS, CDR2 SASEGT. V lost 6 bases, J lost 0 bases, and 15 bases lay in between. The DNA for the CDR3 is TGTGCCAGCAGCCAACTGACGACGTACTCTGGAAACACCATATATCTT. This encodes CASSQLTTYSGNTIYL.

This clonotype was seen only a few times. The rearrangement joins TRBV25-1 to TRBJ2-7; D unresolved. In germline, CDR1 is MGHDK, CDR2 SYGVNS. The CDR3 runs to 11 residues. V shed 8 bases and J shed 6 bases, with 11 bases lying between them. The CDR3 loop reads CASHTAGEQYF. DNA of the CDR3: TGTGCCAGCCACACAGCAGGCGAGCAGTACTTC.

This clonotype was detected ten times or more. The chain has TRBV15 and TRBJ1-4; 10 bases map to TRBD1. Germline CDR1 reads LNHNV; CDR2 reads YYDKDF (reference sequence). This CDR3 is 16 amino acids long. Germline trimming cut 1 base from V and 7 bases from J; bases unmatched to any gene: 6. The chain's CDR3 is CATSRGGTGVTEKLFF. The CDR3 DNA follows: TGTGCCACCAGCAGAGGTGGGACAGGGGTTACTGAAAAACTGTTTTTT.

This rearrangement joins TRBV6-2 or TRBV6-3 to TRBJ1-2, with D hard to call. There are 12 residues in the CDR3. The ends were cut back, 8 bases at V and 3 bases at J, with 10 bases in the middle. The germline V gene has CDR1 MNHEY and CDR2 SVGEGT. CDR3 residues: CASLNTHYGYTF. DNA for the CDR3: TGTGCCAGCTTGAATACCCACTATGGCTACACCTTC.

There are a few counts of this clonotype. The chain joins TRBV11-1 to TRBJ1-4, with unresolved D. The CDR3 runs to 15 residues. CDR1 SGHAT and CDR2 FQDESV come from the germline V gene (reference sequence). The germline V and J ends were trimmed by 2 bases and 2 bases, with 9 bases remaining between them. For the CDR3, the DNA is TGTGCCAGCAGCTTATTCTTGGGTACTAATGAAAAACTGTTTTTT. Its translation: CASSLFLGTNEKLFF. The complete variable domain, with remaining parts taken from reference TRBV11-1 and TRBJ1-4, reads EAEVAQSPRYKITEKSQAVAFWCDPISGHATLYWYRQILGQGPELLVQFQDESVVDDSQLPKDRFSAERLKGVDSTLKIQPAELGDSAMYLCASSLFLGTNEKLFFGSGTQLSVL.

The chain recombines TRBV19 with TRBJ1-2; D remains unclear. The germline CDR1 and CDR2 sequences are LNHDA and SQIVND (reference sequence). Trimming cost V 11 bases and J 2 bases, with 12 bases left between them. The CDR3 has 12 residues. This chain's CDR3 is CASGVANYGYTF. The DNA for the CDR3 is TGTGCCTCTGGGGTTGCAAACTATGGCTACACCTTC.

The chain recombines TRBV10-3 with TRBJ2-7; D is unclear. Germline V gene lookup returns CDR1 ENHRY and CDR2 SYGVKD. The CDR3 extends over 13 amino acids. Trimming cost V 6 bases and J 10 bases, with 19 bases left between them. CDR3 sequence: CAISHPAQALQYF. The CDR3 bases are TGTGCCATCAGCCACCCAGCGCAGGCCCTACAGTACTTC.

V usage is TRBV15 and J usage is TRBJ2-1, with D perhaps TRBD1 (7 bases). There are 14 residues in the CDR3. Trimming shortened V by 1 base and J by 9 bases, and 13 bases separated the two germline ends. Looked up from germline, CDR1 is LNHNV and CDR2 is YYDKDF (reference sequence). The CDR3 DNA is TGTGCCACCAGCAGAGGGACGGAGGGGGCTGAGCAGTTCTTC. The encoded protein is CATSRGTEGAEQFF. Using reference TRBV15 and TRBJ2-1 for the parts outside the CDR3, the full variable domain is DAMVIQNPRYQVTQFGKPVTLSCSQTLNHNVMYWYQQKSSQAPKLLFHYYDKDFNNEADTPDNFQSRRPNTSFCFLDIRSPGLGDTAMYLCATSRGTEGAEQFFGPGTRLTVL.

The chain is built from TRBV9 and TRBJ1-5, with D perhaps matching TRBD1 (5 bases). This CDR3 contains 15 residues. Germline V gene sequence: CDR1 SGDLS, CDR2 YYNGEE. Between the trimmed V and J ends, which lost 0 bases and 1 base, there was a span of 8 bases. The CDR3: CASSVGGESNQPQHF. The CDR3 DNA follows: TGTGCCAGCAGCGTAGGAGGGGAGAGCAATCAGCCCCAGCATTTT. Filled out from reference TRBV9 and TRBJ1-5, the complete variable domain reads DSGVTQTPKHLITATGQRVTLRCSPRSGDLSVYWYQQSLDQGLQFLIQYYNGEERAKGNILERFSAQQFPDLHSELNLSSLELGDSALYFCASSVGGESNQPQHFGDGTRLSIL.

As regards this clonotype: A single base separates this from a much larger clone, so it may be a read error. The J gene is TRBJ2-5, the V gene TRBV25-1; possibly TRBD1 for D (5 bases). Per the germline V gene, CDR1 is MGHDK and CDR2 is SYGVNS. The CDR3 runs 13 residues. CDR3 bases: TGTGCCAGCGGTGACAGACCGGTGGAGACCCAGTACTTC. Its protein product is CASGDRPVETQYF.

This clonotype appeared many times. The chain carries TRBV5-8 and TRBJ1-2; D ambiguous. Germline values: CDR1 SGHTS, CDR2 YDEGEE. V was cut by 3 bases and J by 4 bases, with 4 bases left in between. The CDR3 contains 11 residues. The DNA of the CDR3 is TGTGCCAGCAGCTGGGCCTATGGCTACACCTTC. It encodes CASSWAYGYTF.

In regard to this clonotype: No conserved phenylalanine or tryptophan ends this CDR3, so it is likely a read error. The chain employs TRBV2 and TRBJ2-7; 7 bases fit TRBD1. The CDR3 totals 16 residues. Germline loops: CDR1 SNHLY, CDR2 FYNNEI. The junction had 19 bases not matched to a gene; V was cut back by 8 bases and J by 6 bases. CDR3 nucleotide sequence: TGTGCCAGCGGGGGCAGGGGGATTACAATTCCTTCCGAGCAGTACCTC. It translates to CASGGRGITIPSEQYL.

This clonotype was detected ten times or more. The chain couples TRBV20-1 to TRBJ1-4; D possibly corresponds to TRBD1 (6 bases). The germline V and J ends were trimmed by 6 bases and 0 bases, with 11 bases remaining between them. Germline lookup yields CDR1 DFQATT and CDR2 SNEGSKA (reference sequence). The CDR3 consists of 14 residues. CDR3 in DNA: TGCAGTGCCACAGGGAGTGCAACTAATGAAAAACTGTTTTTT. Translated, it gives CSATGSATNEKLFF.

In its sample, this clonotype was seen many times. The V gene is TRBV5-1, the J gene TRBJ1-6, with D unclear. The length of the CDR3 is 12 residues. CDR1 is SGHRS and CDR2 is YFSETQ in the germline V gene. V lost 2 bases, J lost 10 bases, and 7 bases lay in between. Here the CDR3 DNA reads TGCGCCAGCAGCTTTGACGGGTCACCCCTCCACTTT. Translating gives CASSFDGSPLHF.

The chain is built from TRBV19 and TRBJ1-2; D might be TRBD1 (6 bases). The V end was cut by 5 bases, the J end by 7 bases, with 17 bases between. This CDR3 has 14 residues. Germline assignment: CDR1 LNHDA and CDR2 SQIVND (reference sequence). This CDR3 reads CASSVATGSSGYTF. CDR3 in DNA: TGTGCCAGTAGTGTGGCCACAGGGAGTTCTGGCTACACCTTC.

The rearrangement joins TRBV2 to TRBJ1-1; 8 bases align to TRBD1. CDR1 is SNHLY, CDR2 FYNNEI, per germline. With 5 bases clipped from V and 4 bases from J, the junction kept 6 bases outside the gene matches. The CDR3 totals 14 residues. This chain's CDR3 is CASSPQGAGTEAFF. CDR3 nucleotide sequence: TGTGCCAGCAGTCCCCAGGGGGCTGGCACTGAAGCTTTCTTT.